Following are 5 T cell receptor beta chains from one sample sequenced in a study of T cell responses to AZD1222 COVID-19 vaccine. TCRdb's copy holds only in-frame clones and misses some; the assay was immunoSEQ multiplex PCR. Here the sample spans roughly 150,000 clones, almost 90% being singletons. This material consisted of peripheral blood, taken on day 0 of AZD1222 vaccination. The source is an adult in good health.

CDR3 sequence reads: CASSAPGVGRGRGTQYF. The CDR3, as DNA: TGCGCCAGCAGCGCTCCCGGTGTGGGACGGGGACGCGGGACCCAGTACTTC. The chain is built from TRBV4-1 and TRBJ2-5; D assignment may be TRBD1 or TRBD2 (5 bases each). Germline assignment: CDR1 MGHRA and CDR2 YSYEKL. Trimming cost V 5 bases and J 7 bases, with 26 bases left between them. The CDR3 length is 17 residues.

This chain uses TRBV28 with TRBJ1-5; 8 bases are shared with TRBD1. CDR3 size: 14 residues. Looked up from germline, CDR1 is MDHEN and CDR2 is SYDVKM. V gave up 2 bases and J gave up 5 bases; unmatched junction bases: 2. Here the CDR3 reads CASSLGQGYQPQHF. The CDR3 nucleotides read TGTGCCAGCAGTTTAGGACAGGGCTATCAGCCCCAGCATTTT.

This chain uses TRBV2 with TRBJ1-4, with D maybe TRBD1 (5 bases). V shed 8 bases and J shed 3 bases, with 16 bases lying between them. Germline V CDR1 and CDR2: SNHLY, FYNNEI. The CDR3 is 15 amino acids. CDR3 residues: CASFGDGRANEKLFF. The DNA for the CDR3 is TGTGCCAGCTTTGGGGACGGGCGGGCTAATGAAAAACTGTTTTTT.

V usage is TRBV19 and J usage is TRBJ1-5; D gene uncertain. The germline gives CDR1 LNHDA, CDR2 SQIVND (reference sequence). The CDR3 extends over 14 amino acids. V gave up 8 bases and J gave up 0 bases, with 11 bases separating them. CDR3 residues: CASRTDYSNQPQHF. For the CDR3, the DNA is TGTGCCAGTCGGACTGATTATAGCAATCAGCCCCAGCATTTT.

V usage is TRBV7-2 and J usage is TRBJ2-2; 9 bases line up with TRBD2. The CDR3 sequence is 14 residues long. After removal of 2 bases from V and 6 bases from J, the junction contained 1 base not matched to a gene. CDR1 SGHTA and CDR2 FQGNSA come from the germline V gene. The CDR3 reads CASSLLAGAGELFF. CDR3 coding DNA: TGTGCCAGCAGCTTATTAGCGGGAGCCGGGGAGCTGTTTTTT.